Sequencing of this T cell receptor (beta chain) was carried out in a study of molecular identifiers for immune sequencing clone quantification. Turning to the study itself: The replicate experiment used RNA from roughly 21,000 or 96,000 naive CD8 cells. This RNA was split into five aliquots, and four of them were sequenced. Study-wide results and limits: Sizes of highly expanded clones could be underestimated through identical TCRs sharing a barcode.

Naive CD8 libraries came from about 19,000 to 1,100,000 sorted cells with 10%, 30% or 50% RNA. Based on a CD8+CD4-CCR7+CD45RA+ profile, naive CD8 T cells were sorted. TCRdb re-called the PCR reads with MiXCR, one entry per CDR3 protein. Of over 65,000 distinct CDR3 sequences detected, nearly 25% appear once; the ten largest clones hold approximately 0.78%. From germline, CDR1 is MNHEY and CDR2 SVGEGT. With 4 bases clipped from V and 4 bases from J, the junction kept 6 bases outside the gene matches. The CDR3 extends over 14 amino acids. Comments on this clonotype: Its antigen is still unknown.

The chain has TRBV6-2 or TRBV6-3 and TRBJ1-2; 7 nucleotides match TRBD1. This clonotype originated in a human donor in good health. Some libraries in this study had Jurkat cell RNA spiked in. Sequences were obtained from naive CD8+ T cells from blood, with Jurkat cell RNA spiked in. As to subset: FACS-sorted CD8+CD4-CCR7+CD45RA+ naive T cells. The CDR3 DNA reads TGTGCCAGCAGTTTCGGACAGGCGGGCTATGGCTACACCTTC. Translation: CASSFGQAGYGYTF.